This T cell receptor beta chain was documented in a study of T cell responses to AZD1222 COVID-19 vaccine. The CDR3 has 15 amino acids. CDR1 is LNHNV and CDR2 is YYDKDF in the germline V gene (reference sequence). V trimming: 4 bases; J trimming: 7 bases; junction bases outside the gene matches: 9. Notes on this clone: Its target is not known.

Regarding the study as a whole: Sampling that yielded the repertoires occurred only after the peak T cell response. Reportedly, close to half of spike-specific TCRs are directed against unmutated variant regions. At 160-218 and 743-854, vaccine-associated CD4 TCRs were dominant, and they spanned spike.

TCRdb's table, derived via immunoSEQ multiplex PCR, lists solely in-frame clones and lacks some. The table includes roughly 40,000 clones, about nine tenths detected once. This TCR was recovered from an adult who received the MenACWY meningococcal vaccine as a control. The chain joins TRBV15 to TRBJ1-5, with 8 bases lining up with TRBD1. Sequenced here: peripheral blood, sampled 28 days after the second dose of the MenACWY control vaccine. CDR3 nucleotide sequence: TGTGCCACCAGCACACGGACAGGGAGTCCCCAGCCCCAGCATTTT. It codes for CATSTRTGSPQPQHF.